This T cell receptor beta chain was sequenced during a study of cytomegalovirus exposure and HLA in healthy donors. About this clone itself: Its specificity is not known.

The CDR3 covers 16 residues. Germline values: CDR1 SGHRS, CDR2 YFSETQ. The ends were cut back, 4 bases at V and 0 bases at J, with 13 bases in the middle. Study-level points and caveats: Using a false discovery rate of 0.05, a later analysis showed that 15,000 to 20,000 TCR beta sequences were associated with HLA alleles.

13 Jbeta primers and 60 Vbeta primers were used for the PCR. Profiled with immunoSEQ multiplex PCR; TCRdb holds only in-frame clones, not every one. The sample holds about 140,000 clones, about three quarters seen once. Sequencing was performed on PBMCs. This TCR was recovered from a female donor in good health and CMV-seronegative. The chain links TRBV5-1 to TRBJ2-2; the D gene is possibly TRBD1 (6 bases). The CDR3: CASSGAGTTNTGELFF. The CDR3 coding sequence is TGCGCCAGCAGCGGCGCCGGGACAACGAACACCGGGGAGCTGTTTTTT.